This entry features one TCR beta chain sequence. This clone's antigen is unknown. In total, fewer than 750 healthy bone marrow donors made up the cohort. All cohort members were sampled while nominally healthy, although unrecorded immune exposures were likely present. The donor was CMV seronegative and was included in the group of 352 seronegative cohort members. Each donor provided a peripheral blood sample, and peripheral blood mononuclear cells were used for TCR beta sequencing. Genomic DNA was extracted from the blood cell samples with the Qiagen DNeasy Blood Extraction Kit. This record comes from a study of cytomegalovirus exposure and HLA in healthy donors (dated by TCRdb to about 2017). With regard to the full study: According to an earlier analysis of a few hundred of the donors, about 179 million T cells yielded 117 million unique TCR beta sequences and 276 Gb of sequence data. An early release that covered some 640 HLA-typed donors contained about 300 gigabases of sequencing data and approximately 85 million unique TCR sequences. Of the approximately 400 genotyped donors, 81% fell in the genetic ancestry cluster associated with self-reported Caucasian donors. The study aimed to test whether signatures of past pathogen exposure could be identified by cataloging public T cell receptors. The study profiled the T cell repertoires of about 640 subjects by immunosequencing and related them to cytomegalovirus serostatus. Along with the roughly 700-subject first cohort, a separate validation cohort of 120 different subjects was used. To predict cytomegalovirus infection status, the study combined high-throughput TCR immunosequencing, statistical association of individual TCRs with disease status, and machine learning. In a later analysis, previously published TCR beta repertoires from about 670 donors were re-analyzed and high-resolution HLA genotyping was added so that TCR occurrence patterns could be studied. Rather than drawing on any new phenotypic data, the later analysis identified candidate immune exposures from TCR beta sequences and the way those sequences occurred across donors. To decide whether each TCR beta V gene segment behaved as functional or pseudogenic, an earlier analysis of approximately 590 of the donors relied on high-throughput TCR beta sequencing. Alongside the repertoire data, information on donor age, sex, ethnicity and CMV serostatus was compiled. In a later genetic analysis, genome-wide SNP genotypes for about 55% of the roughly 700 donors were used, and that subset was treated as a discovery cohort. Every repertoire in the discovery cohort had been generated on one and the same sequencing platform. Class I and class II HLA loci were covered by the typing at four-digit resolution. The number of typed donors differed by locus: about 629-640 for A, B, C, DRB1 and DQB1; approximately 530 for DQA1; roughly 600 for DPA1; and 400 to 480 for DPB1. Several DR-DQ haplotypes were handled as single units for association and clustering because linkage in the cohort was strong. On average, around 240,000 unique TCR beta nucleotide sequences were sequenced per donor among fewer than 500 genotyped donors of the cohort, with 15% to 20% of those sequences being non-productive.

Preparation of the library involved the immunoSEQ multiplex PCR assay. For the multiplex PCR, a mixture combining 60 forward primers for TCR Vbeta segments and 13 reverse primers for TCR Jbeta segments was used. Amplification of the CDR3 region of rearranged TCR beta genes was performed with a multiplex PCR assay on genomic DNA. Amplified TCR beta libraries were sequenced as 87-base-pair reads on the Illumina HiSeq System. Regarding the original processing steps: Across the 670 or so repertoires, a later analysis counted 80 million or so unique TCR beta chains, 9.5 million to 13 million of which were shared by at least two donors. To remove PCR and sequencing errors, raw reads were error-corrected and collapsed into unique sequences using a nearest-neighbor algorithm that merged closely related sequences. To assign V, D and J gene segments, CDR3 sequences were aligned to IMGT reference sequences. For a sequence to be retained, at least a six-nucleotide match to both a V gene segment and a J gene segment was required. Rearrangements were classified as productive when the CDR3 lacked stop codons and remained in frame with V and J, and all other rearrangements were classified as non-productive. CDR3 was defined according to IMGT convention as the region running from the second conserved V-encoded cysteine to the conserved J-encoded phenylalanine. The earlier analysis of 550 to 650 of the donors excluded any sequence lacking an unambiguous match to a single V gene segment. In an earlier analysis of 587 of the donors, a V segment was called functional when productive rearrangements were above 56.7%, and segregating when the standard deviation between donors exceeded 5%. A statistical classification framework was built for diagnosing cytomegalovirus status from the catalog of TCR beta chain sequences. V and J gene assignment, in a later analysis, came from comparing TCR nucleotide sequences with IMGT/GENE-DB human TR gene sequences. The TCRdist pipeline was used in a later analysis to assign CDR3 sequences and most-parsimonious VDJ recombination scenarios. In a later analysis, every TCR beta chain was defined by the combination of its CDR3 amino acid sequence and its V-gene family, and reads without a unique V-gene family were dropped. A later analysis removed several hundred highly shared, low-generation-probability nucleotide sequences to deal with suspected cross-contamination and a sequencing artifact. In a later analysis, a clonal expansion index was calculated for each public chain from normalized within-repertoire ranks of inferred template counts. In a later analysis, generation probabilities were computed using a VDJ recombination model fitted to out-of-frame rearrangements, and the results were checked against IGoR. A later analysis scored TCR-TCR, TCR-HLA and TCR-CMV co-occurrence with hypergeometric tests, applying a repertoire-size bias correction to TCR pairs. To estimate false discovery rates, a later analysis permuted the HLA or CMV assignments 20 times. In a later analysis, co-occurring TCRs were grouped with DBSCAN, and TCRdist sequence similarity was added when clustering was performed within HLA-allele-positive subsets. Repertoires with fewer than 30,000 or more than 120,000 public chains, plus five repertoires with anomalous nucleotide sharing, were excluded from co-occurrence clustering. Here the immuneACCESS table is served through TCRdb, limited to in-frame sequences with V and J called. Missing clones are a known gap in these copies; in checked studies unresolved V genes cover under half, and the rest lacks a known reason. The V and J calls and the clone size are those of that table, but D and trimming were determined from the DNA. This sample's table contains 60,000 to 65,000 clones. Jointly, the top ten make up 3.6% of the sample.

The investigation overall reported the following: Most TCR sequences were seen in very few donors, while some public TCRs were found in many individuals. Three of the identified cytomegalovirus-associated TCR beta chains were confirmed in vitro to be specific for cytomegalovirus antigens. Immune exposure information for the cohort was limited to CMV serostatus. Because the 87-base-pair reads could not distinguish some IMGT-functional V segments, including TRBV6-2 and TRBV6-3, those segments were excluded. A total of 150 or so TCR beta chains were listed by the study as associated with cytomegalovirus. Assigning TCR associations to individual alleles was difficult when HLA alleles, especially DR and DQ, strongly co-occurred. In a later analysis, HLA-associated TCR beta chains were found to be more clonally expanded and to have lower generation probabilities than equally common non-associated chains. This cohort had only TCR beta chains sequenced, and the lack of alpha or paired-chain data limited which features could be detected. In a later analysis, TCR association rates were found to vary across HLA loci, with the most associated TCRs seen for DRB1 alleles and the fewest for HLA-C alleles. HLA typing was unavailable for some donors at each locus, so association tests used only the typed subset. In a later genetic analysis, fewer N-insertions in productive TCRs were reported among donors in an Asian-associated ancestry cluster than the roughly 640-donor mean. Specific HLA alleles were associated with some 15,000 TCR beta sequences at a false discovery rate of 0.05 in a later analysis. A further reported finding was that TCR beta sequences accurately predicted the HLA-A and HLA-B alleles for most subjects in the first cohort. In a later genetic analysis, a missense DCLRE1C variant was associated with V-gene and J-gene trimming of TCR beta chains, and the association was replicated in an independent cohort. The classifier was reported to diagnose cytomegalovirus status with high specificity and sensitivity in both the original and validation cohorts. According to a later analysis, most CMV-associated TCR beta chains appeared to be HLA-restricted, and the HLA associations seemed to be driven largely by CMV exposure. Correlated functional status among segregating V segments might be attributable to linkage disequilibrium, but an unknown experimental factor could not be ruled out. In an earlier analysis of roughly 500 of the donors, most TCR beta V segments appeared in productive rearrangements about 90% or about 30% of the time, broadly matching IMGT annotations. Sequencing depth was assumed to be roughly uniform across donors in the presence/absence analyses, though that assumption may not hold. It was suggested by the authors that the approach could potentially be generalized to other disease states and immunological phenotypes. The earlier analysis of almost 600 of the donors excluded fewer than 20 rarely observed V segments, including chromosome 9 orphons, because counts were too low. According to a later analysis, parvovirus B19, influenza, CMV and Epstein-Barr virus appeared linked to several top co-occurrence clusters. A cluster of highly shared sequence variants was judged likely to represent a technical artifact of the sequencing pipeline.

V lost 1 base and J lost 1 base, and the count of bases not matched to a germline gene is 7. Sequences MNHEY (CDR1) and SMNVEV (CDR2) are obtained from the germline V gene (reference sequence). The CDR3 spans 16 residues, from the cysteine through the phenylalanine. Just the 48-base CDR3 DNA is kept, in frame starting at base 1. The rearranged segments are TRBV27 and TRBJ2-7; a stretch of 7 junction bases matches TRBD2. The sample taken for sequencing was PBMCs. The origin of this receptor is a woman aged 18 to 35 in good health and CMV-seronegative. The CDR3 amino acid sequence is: CASSLFLGRESYEQYF. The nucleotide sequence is TGTGCCAGCAGTTTATTTCTGGGGCGGGAGTCCTACGAGCAGTACTTC.